What follows are 4 T cell receptor beta chains derived from one specimen sequenced in a study of blood T cell repertoires in COVID-19. TCRdb keeps only in-frame clones here, not all; method: immunoSEQ multiplex PCR. Of tens of thousands of clones in the sample, roughly 87% were seen once. The specimen sequenced was peripheral blood. These receptors all stem from a man between 65 and 85 years old with acute or convalescent COVID-19.

This rearrangement joins TRBV28 to TRBJ2-6; the match to TRBD1 covers 8 bases. Germline trimming cut 6 bases from V and 8 bases from J; bases unmatched to any gene: 9. CDR1 is MDHEN and CDR2 is SYDVKM in the germline V gene. The CDR3 totals 15 residues. This CDR3 is CASSRRTGTSNVLTF. In DNA form, the CDR3 reads TGTGCCAGCAGCCGAAGGACAGGGACTTCCAACGTCCTGACTTTC.

This sequence joins TRBV4-1 and TRBJ2-7; D may be TRBD2 (7 bases). CDR3 size: 16 residues. The V and J ends lost 0 bases and 2 bases respectively, with 14 bases between them. Germline V gene lookup returns CDR1 MGHRA and CDR2 YSYEKL. Here the CDR3 DNA reads TGCGCCAGCAGCCAAGATAGGGGGGGCCGGGCCTACGAGCAGTACTTC. Translating it yields CASSQDRGGRAYEQYF.

The DNA for the CDR3 is TGTGCCATCAGTGAGGTCAGGGGCGTCACTGAAGCTTTCTTT. Its protein product is CAISEVRGVTEAFF. The V gene is TRBV10-3, the J gene TRBJ1-1, with D tentatively TRBD1 (6 bases). Trimming took off 2 bases at V and 4 bases at J, with 11 bases between the two ends. This CDR3 has 14 amino acids. In germline, CDR1 is ENHRY, CDR2 SYGVKD.

The chain uses TRBV28 and TRBJ1-2; TRBD1 matches at 7 bases. Germline CDR1 is MDHEN and CDR2 is SYDVKM. The CDR3 extends over 12 amino acids. V shed 8 bases, J shed 7 bases, and the junction held 7 bases outside the gene matches. This chain's CDR3 is CASVGQAAGYTF. CDR3 coding DNA: TGTGCCAGCGTTGGACAGGCGGCTGGCTACACCTTC.